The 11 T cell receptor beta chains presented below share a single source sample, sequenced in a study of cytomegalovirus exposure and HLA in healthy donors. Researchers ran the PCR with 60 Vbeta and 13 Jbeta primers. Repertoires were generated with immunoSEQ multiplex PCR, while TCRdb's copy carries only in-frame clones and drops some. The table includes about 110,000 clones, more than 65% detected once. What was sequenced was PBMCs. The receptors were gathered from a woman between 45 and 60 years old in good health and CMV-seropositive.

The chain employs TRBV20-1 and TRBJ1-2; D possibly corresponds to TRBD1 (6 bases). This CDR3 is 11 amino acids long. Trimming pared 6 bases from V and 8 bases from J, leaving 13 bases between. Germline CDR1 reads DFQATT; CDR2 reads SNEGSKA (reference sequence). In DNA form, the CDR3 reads TGCAGTGCAACTAACAGGGACGGCTACACCTTC. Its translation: CSATNRDGYTF.

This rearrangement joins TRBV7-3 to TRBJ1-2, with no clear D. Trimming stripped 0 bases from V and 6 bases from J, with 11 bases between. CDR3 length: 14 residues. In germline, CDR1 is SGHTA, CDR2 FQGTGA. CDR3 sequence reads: CASSLTPGIDGYTF. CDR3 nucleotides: TGTGCCAGCAGCTTAACGCCCGGGATTGATGGCTACACCTTC. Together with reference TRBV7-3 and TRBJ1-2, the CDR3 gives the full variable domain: GAGVSQTPSNKVTEKGKYVELRCDPISGHTALYWYRQSLGQGPEFLIYFQGTGAADDSGLPNDRFFAVRPEGSVSTLKIQRTERGDSAVYLCASSLTPGIDGYTFGSGTRLTVV.

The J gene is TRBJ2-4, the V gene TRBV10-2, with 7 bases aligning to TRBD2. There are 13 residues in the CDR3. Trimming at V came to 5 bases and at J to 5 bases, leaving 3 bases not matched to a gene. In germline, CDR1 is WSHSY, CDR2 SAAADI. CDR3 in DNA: TGCGCCAGCAGTTCTGGGGGGGAAAACATTCAGTACTTC. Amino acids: CASSSGGENIQYF.

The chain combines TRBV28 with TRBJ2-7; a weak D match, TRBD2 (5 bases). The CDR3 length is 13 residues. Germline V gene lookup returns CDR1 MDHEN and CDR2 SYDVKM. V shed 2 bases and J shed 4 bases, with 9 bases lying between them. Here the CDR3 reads CASSLRAAYEQYF. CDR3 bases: TGTGCCAGCAGTTTACGAGCGGCTTACGAGCAGTACTTC.

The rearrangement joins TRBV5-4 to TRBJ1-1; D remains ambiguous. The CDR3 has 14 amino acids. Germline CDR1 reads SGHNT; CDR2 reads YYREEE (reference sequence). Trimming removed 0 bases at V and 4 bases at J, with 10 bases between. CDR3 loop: CASSLVRGPTEAFF. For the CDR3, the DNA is TGTGCCAGCAGCTTGGTTCGAGGCCCCACTGAAGCTTTCTTT.

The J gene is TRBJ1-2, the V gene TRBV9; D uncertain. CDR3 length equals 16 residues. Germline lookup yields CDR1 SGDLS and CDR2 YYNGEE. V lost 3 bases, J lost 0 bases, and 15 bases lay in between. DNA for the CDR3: TGTGCCAGCAGCGCTTGGGAGAGCCGGACTAACTATGGCTACACCTTC. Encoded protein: CASSAWESRTNYGYTF. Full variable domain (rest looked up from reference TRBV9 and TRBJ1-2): DSGVTQTPKHLITATGQRVTLRCSPRSGDLSVYWYQQSLDQGLQFLIQYYNGEERAKGNILERFSAQQFPDLHSELNLSSLELGDSALYFCASSAWESRTNYGYTFGSGTRLTVV.

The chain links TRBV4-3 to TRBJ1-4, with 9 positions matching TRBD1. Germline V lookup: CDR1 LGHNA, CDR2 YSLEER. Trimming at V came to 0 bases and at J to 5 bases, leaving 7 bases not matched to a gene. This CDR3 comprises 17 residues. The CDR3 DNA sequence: TGCGCCAGCAGCCAAGAAGAAGTGGGGACAGGGAATGAAAAACTGTTTTTT. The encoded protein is CASSQEEVGTGNEKLFF.

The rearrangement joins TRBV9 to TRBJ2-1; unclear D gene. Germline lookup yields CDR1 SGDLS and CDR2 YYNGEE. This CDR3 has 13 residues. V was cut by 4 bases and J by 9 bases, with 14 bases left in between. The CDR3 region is CASSSSPRTEQFF. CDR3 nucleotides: TGTGCCAGCAGCTCCTCTCCTAGAACTGAGCAGTTCTTC.

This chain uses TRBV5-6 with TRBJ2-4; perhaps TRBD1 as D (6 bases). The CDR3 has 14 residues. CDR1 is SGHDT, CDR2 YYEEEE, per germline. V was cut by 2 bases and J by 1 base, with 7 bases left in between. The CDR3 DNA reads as TGTGCCAGCAGCTTTAGGGGGGCCAAAAACATTCAGTACTTC. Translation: CASSFRGAKNIQYF.

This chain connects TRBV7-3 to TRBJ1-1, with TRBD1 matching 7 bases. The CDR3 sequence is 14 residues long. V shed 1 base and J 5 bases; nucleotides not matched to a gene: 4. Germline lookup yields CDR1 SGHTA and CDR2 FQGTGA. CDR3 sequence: CASSLRGQVTEAFF. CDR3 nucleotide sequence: TGTGCCAGCAGCTTAAGAGGACAGGTGACTGAAGCTTTCTTT.

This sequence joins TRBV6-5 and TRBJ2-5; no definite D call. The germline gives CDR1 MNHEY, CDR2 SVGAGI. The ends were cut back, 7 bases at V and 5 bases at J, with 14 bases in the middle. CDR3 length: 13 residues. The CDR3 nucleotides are TGTGCCAGCAAACCCGAGGTGGCGGAGACCCAGTACTTC. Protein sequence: CASKPEVAETQYF.